The next 8 T cell receptor beta chains were all read from a single sample in a study of response to subunit inactivated influenza vaccine. Using its own MiXCR run on the RT-PCR reads, TCRdb lists one record per CDR3 protein. The table has about 570,000 distinct CDR3 sequences, about 11% seen once. This sample also appeared in a second study, on T cells expressing NK-cell markers. As that study records: TCR beta cDNA was made by 5'RACE template switching with UMIs.

The sequenced sample was PBMCs from blood, obtained on the day of vaccination. These receptor sequences come from a man aged 50 to 59 who received an inactivated influenza vaccine.

There are a few counts of this clonotype. This chain connects TRBV21-1 to TRBJ2-7; the table's D gene call, TRBD1, was not cross checked with the DNA. TRBV21-1 represents a pseudogene. The CDR3 runs 12 residues. CDR3 in amino acids: CASSKGKGEQYF. As DNA, the CDR3 is TGTGCCAGCAGCAAAGGAAAGGGGGAGCAGTACTTC.

J is TRBJ2-3 and V is TRBV11-2; tentative D call: TRBD2 (6 bases). The germline CDR1 and CDR2 sequences are SGHAT and FQNNGV. The CDR3 spans 19 residues. With 5 bases removed from V and 0 bases from J, the gap between germline ends came to 24 bases. CDR3 sequence (DNA): TGTGCCAGCAGCCGCGGGGATTTATCTAGCCTCCTGAGCACAGATACGCAGTATTTT. It translates to CASSRGDLSSLLSTDTQYF.

This clonotype occurred many times. J is TRBJ1-1 and V is TRBV9; D is unclear. The germline gives CDR1 SGDLS, CDR2 YYNGEE. This CDR3 contains 14 residues. The V end lost 0 bases, the J end lost 0 bases, and 6 bases lay between the germline ends. CDR3 sequence: CASSVEGMNTEAFF. The CDR3 DNA follows: TGTGCCAGCAGCGTAGAGGGAATGAACACTGAAGCTTTCTTT.

Comments on this clonotype: An end of the junction does not agree with germline; a read error may underlie this. The chain has TRBV5-1 and TRBJ1-5, with D perhaps TRBD1 (5 bases). The CDR3 runs to 15 residues. Germline CDR1 reads SGHRS; CDR2 reads YFSETQ. DNA of the CDR3: TGCGCCGGCAGCTTGGGCCAGGGTATCAATCAGCCCCAGCATTTT. Translating gives CAGSLGQGINQPQHF.

This chain uses TRBV5-1 with TRBJ2-7; 8 nucleotides line up with TRBD2. The V and J ends lost 4 bases and 1 base, in that order; junction bases with no gene match: 10. The germline V gene encodes CDR1 SGHRS and CDR2 YFSETQ. The CDR3 runs 16 residues. As DNA, the CDR3 is TGCGCCAGCAGCGGCCCGGGGGGGGCGGGATCCTACGAGCAGTACTTC. Its translation is CASSGPGGAGSYEQYF.

This clonotype was observed a few times. The chain joins TRBV5-1 to TRBJ2-7; 11 nucleotides align to TRBD2. Germline V lookup: CDR1 SGHRS, CDR2 YFSETQ. The CDR3 consists of 15 residues. Losses at the gene ends were 4 bases for V and 7 bases for J; bases not matched to a gene: 10. CDR3 DNA sequence: TGCGCCAGCAGCCTGATAGCGGGAGGGCCATTTGAGCAGTACTTC. It is translated as CASSLIAGGPFEQYF.

This clonotype occurred many times. The genes are TRBV5-5 and TRBJ2-2; 9 positions match TRBD2. Germline V gene data show CDR1 as SGHKS and CDR2 as YYEKEE (reference sequence). The CDR3 loop spans 16 amino acids. Germline trimming cut 4 bases from V and 0 bases from J; bases unmatched to any gene: 4. DNA for the CDR3: TGTGCCAGCAGCGTTCTAGCGGGGTCGAACACCGGGGAGCTGTTTTTT. Amino acids: CASSVLAGSNTGELFF.

The table lists this clonotype with many counts. The chain carries TRBV7-2 and TRBJ2-1; the match to TRBD2 covers 11 bases. The V segment lost 5 bases and the J segment 7 bases; nucleotides outside the gene matches: 10. Germline loops: CDR1 SGHTA, CDR2 FQGNSA. The CDR3 has 16 residues. The CDR3 DNA sequence: TGTGCCAGCAGCCCGCACCTAGCGGGGGGACCAAATGAGCAGTTCTTC. It yields the protein CASSPHLAGGPNEQFF.